The rows below give T cell receptor beta chains drawn from one sample of a study of post-analysis software for immune sequencing data. TCRdb processed the PCR reads anew with MiXCR; each CDR3 protein has one entry. The table shows approximately 400,000 distinct CDR3 sequences, with roughly 35% occurring only once. The sample taken for sequencing was blood. The origin of the receptors is a girl between 5 and 17 years old with multiple sclerosis. The CDR3 runs from the conserved cysteine through the conserved F or W.

cdr3_aa	v_call	j_call
CASSLPDSTDTQYF	TRBV7-9	TRBJ2-3
CASSIRGWEQFF	TRBV11-1	TRBJ2-1
CASSLDISNDEQYF	TRBV5-6	TRBJ2-7
CASSQLTGTNYGYTF	TRBV14	TRBJ1-2
CASSYGVLEQYF	TRBV6-2/TRBV6-3	TRBJ2-7
CSVAVGSTDTQYF	TRBV29-1	TRBJ2-3
CASSRRGARGNEQFF	TRBV12-3/TRBV12-4	TRBJ2-1
CASSYLTGVDSPLHF	TRBV5-6	TRBJ1-6
CASSLRVSGANVLTF	TRBV28	TRBJ2-6
CASSLSSGNTIYF	TRBV12-3/TRBV12-4	TRBJ1-3
CASSPSRWERGDGQFF	TRBV11-2	TRBJ2-1
CASSSRDRGLTLSNQPQHF	TRBV6-2/TRBV6-3	TRBJ1-5
CSASSGAGTDTQYF	TRBV20-1	TRBJ2-3
CASSGWTDNSPLHF	TRBV5-1	TRBJ1-6
CASSFGQGEKLFF	TRBV12-3/TRBV12-4	TRBJ1-4
CASSLRTSGGGDTQYF	TRBV5-1	TRBJ2-3
CASSQGRLGTSSSYEQYF	TRBV4-1	TRBJ2-7
CASGNKMNTEAFF	TRBV6-5	TRBJ1-1
CSATRGLEGETQYF	TRBV20-1	TRBJ2-5
CSVPGQGFYNEQFF	TRBV29-1	TRBJ2-1
CASSLSTAVRHYGYTF	TRBV12-3/TRBV12-4	TRBJ1-2
CASRPDGKETQYF	TRBV5-1	TRBJ2-5
CASSQVGGRNTEAFF	TRBV5-1	TRBJ1-1
CASSFGGASETQYF	TRBV5-5	TRBJ2-5
CASSRQSELAKNIQYF	TRBV3-1	TRBJ2-4
CASSYRIADYNGQYF	TRBV6-5	-
CSVDSGQEGYEQYF	TRBV29-1	TRBJ2-7
CASSARTANTEAFF	TRBV5-1	TRBJ1-1
CASSDAVDEQFF	TRBV7-9	TRBJ2-1
CASSTSSGGAKTQYF	TRBV5-1	TRBJ2-5
CAISDLGASYGYTF	TRBV10-3	TRBJ1-2
CASSLWAGEQPQHF	TRBV7-2	TRBJ1-5
CSVSRDRGRDGNTIYF	TRBV29-1	TRBJ1-3
CASSPYAGSRGTNEKLFF	TRBV18	TRBJ1-4
CASIFGTENTEAFF	TRBV12-3/TRBV12-4	TRBJ1-1
CASSFGTRGASYNEQFF	TRBV7-9	TRBJ2-1
CAVRAQGSSYEQYF	TRBV5-6	TRBJ2-7
CASSSTLGRDIQYF	TRBV5-5	TRBJ2-4
CASSHSPSSSYNSPLHF	TRBV3-1	TRBJ1-6
CASPRPAPPNTEAFF	TRBV6-1	TRBJ1-1
CASRTRDTEAFF	TRBV12-3/TRBV12-4	TRBJ1-1
CASRAGTANTEAFF	TRBV6-5	TRBJ1-1
CASSQASGGLYNEQFF	TRBV4-2	TRBJ2-1
CASSEPKGGVDEQYF	TRBV2	TRBJ2-7
CASSYGNGAGTQYF	TRBV6-6	TRBJ2-5
CASSLQGADNEQFF	TRBV27	TRBJ2-1
CASSPPGIGTDTQYF	TRBV7-2	TRBJ2-3
CASSSLSGSNTGELFF	TRBV12-3/TRBV12-4	TRBJ2-2
CASSSSSGGQRNEQFF	TRBV2	TRBJ2-1
CASSVPPATNEKLFF	TRBV6-1	TRBJ1-4
CASSGTPLQGAVWGYTF	TRBV5-1	TRBJ1-2
CASSSPSVGTDTQYF	TRBV12-3/TRBV12-4	TRBJ2-3